This T cell receptor (beta chain) originates from a study of blood T cell repertoires in COVID-19. Study as a whole: Samples came from the United States, Italy and Spain, spanning acute and convalescent COVID-19. T cells, B-cell-depleted T cells, or PBMCs provided the cDNA or gDNA that served as material.

The CDR3 is 14 amino acids. Germline V lookup: CDR1 GTSNPN, CDR2 SVGIG (reference sequence). In the authors' methods: Amplification with reference gene primers provided the estimates of nucleated cell counts. Using immunoSEQ multiplex PCR, the repertoire was profiled, and TCRdb retains in-frame clones only, with some absent. Clonal size and the V and J genes are those of that table, whereas D and trimming came from the DNA. The sample contains nearly 60,000 clones, roughly 89% of which appear only once. Concerning this clone itself: At one of its ends the junction is not consistent with the germline gene, which may arise from a read error.

The origin of this receptor is a man between 60 and 70 years old with active COVID-19. The sample comprised peripheral blood. The V and J genes are TRBV30 and TRBJ2-7; TRBD1 matches 7 bases. CDR3 nucleotides: TGTGCCCGGAGGCCCTCAGGACCGGGACAGCCATTGGACTTC. Its translation is CARRPSGPGQPLDF.